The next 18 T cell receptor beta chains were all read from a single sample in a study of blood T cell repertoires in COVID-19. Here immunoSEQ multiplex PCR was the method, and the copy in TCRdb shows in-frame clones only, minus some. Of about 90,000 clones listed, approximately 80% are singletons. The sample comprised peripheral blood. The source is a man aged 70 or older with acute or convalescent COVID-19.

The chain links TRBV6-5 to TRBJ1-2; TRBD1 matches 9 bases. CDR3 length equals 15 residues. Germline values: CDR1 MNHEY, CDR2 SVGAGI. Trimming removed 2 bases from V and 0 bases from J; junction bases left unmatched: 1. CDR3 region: CASSYDRGSNYGYTF. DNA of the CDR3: TGTGCCAGCAGTTACGACAGGGGGTCTAACTATGGCTACACCTTC.

The CDR3 DNA follows: TGTGCCAGCAGCTCGCAGTCGCGGGGGGGTTACAATGAGCAGTTCTTC. Encoded protein: CASSSQSRGGYNEQFF. The rearrangement uses TRBV7-2 and TRBJ2-1, with 9 nucleotides matching TRBD2. The trim removed 4 bases at V and 4 bases at J, leaving 8 bases unmatched. Germline CDR1 and CDR2: SGHTA and FQGNSA. The CDR3 contains 16 residues.

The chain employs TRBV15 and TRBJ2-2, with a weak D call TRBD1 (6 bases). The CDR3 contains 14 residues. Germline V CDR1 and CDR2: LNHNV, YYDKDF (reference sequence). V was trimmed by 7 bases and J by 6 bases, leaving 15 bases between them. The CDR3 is CATTPGQLPGELFF. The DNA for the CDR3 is TGTGCCACCACTCCAGGACAGCTCCCCGGGGAGCTGTTTTTT.

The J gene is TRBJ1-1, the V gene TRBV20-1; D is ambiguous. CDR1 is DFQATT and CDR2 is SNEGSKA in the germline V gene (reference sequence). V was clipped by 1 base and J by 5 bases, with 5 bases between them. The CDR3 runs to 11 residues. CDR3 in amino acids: CSARVRTEAFF. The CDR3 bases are TGCAGTGCTAGAGTCCGGACTGAAGCTTTCTTT.

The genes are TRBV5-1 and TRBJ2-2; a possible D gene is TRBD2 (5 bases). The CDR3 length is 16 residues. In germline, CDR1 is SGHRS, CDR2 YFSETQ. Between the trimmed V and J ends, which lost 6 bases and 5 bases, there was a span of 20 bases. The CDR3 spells CASTSSYGGETGELFF. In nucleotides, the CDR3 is TGCGCCAGCACCTCAAGTTATGGAGGAGAGACCGGGGAGCTGTTTTTT.

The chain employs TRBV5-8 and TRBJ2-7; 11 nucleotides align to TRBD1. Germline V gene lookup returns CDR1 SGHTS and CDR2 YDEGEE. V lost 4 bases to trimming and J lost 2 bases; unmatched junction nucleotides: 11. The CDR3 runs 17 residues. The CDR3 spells CASSHSSGQGAAYEQYV. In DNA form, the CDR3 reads TGTGCCAGCAGCCATAGTAGCGGACAGGGGGCGGCCTACGAGCAGTACGTC.

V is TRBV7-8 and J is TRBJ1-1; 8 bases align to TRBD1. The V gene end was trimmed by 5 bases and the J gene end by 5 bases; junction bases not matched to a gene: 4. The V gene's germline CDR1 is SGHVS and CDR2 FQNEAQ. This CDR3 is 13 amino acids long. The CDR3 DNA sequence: TGTGCCAGCAGCCGGACAGGGTTGACTGAAGCTTTCTTT. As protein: CASSRTGLTEAFF.

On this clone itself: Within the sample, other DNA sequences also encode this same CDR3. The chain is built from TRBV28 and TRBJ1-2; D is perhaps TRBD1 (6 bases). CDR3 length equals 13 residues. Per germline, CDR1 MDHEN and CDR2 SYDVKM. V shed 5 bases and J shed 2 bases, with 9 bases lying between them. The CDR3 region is CASSPGQNYGYTF. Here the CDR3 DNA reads TGTGCCAGCAGTCCCGGACAGAACTATGGCTACACCTTC.

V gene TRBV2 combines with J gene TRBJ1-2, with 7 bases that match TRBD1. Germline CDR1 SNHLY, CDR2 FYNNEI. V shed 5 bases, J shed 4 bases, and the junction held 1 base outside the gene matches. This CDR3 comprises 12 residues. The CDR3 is CASSRQGYGYTF. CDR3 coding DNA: TGTGCCAGCAGTAGACAGGGCTATGGCTACACCTTC.

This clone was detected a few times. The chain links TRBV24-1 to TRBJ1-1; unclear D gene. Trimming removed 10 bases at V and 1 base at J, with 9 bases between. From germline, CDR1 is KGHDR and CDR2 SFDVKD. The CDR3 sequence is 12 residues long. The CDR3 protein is CATNRENTEAFF. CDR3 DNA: TGTGCCACTAACCGGGAGAACACTGAAGCTTTCTTT.

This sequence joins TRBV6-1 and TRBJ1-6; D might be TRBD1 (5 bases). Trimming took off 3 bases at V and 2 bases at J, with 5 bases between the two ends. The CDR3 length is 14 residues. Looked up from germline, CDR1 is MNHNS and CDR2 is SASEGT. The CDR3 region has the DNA TGTGCCAGCAGTGAGGGGCCCTATAATTCACCCCTCCACTTT. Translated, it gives CASSEGPYNSPLHF.

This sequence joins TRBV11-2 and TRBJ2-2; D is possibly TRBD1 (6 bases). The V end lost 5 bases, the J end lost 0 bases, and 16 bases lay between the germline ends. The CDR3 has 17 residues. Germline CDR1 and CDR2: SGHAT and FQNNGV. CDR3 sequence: CASSPYADSTNTGELFF. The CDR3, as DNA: TGTGCCAGCAGCCCCTACGCGGACAGTACGAACACCGGGGAGCTGTTTTTT.

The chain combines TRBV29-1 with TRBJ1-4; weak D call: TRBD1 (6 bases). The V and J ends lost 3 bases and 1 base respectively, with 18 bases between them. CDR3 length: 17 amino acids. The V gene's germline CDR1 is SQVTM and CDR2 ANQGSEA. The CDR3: CSVEARGLSGTNEKLFF. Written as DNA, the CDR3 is TGCAGCGTTGAGGCCAGGGGTTTATCTGGAACTAATGAAAAACTGTTTTTT.

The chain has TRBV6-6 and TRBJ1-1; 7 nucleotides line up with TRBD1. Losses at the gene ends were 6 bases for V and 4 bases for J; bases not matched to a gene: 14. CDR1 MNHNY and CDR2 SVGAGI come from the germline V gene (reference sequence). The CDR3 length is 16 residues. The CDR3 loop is CASRHPRGIKGTEAFF. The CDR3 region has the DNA TGTGCCAGCAGACACCCCAGGGGGATCAAGGGCACTGAAGCTTTCTTT.

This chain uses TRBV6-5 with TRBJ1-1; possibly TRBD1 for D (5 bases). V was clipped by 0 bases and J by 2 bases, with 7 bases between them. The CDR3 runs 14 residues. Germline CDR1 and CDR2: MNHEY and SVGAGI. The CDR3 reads CASSYSTVNTEAFF. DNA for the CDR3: TGTGCCAGCAGTTACTCGACAGTAAACACTGAAGCTTTCTTT.

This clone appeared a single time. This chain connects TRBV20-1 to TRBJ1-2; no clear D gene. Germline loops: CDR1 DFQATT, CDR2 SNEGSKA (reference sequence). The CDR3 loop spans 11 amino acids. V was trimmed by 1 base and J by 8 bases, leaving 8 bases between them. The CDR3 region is CSARATGGYTF. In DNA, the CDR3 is TGCAGTGCTAGAGCGACGGGGGGCTACACCTTC.

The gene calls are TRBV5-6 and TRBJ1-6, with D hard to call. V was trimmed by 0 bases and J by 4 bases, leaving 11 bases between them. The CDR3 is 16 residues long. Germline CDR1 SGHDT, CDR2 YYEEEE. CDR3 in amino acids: CASSLGVTDYNSPLHF. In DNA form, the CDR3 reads TGTGCCAGCAGCTTGGGAGTTACAGATTATAATTCACCCCTCCACTTT.

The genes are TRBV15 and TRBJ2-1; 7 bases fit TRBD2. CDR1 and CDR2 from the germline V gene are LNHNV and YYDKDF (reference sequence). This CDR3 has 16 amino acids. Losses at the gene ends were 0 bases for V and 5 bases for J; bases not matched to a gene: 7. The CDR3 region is CATSREAAGSNNEQFF. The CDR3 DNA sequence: TGTGCCACCAGCAGAGAGGCAGCGGGGTCGAACAATGAGCAGTTCTTC.